These 3 T cell receptor beta chains were all obtained from the same sample, sequenced in a study of OX40 agonist ivuxolimab in advanced cancers. The assay was immunoSEQ multiplex PCR, and TCRdb's table has in-frame clones only and misses some. The sample lists about 62,000 clones, around 85% seen once, with over 3.5% in the top ten. The input for sequencing was CD4+ or CD8+ T cells sorted from blood, taken in a trial of the OX40 agonist ivuxolimab. These receptors all come from an adult with an advanced solid tumor such as melanoma, head and neck, liver or kidney cancer.

The chain has TRBV5-1 and TRBJ2-5; maybe TRBD2 (5 bases). Trimming removed 4 bases from V and 5 bases from J, with 15 bases in between. From germline, CDR1 is SGHRS and CDR2 YFSETQ. The CDR3 covers 14 residues. The CDR3 region has the DNA TGCGCCAGCAGCCTGGGCCTGTCGGGGGAGACCCAGTACTTC. This encodes CASSLGLSGETQYF.

The chain is built from TRBV6-5 and TRBJ2-3; 7 bases fit TRBD2. This CDR3 is 16 amino acids long. Germline-derived CDR1 and CDR2 are MNHEY and SVGAGI. V lost 4 bases and J lost 5; bases outside the gene matches: 12. The CDR3 loop is CASSSHPRGWEDTQYF. CDR3 coding DNA: TGTGCCAGCAGTTCCCATCCGCGGGGGTGGGAAGATACGCAGTATTTT.

This chain connects TRBV6-8 to TRBJ2-5; D is uncertain. Germline values: CDR1 MNHGY, CDR2 SAAAGT. CDR3 length equals 14 residues. V lost 2 bases, J lost 2 bases, and 9 bases lay in between. This CDR3 reads CASSYPLEQETQYF. For the CDR3, the DNA is TGTGCCAGCAGTTACCCCCTAGAGCAAGAGACCCAGTACTTC.